This TCR beta chain was documented in a study of blood T cell repertoires in COVID-19. Study-wide context: Samples of COVID-19 (acute and convalescent) were obtained from the United States, Italy and Spain. PBMCs, B-cell-depleted T cells, or T cells provided the cDNA or gDNA that made up the material.

V was trimmed by 4 bases and J by 9 bases, leaving 17 bases between them. This CDR3 comprises 15 residues. Germline V gene sequence: CDR1 SGDLS, CDR2 YYNGEE. A Seattle source enrolled patients during active infection and followed them longitudinally. Per the study methods: Amplification of reference gene primers provided the estimated nucleated cell counts. Sequencing was performed with immunoSEQ multiplex PCR; in TCRdb, only in-frame clones are kept and a portion is missing. V, J and clone size derive from that table, while D and trimming were established from the DNA sequence. Of about 360,000 clones listed, 80% to 90% were seen once; the top ten hold about 7%.

The chain carries TRBV9 and TRBJ1-6; D might be TRBD1 (6 bases). This clonotype was sampled from a woman aged 60-75 years with COVID-19, enrolled during active disease. The specimen sequenced was peripheral blood. The CDR3 loop is CASSPSGGHGSPLHF. Written as DNA, the CDR3 is TGTGCCAGCAGCCCAAGCGGGGGGCATGGTTCACCCCTCCACTTT.